The entry below gives a single T cell receptor beta chain sequence along with its context. Its antigen is as yet unknown. The CDR3 contains 14 residues. Trimming at V came to 7 bases and at J to 5 bases, leaving 10 bases not matched to a gene. The germline V gene encodes CDR1 SNHLY and CDR2 FYNNEI. The record originates from a study of T cell responses to AZD1222 COVID-19 vaccine. Points from the study as a whole: Spike was spanned by vaccine-associated CD4 TCRs, with dominance at 160-218 and 743-854. It should be noted that donors were predominantly white British and more often female, and clonal diversity was possibly underestimated. Repertoire sampling was restricted to post-peak T cell response timepoints. Recipients of two AZD1222 doses showed rising Spike-specific TCR breadth and depth.

TCRdb keeps only in-frame clones here, not all; method: immunoSEQ multiplex PCR. The data contain some 89,000 clones, roughly nine tenths of them singletons. The chain has TRBV2 and TRBJ1-1; 7 bases line up with TRBD1. This receptor was identified in an adult in good health. Sequenced material: peripheral blood, taken on day 0 of AZD1222 vaccination. The CDR3, as DNA: TGTGCCAGCAATCCCAGAACAGGGGCAACTGAAGCTTTCTTT. Its translation: CASNPRTGATEAFF.